Reported below is one T cell receptor (beta chain). Its antigen remains unknown. Vbeta (60) and Jbeta (13) primers were used in the PCR. The data were produced by immunoSEQ multiplex PCR, yet TCRdb's version contains in-frame clones alone and is incomplete. The sample consists of under 150,000 clones, about three quarters of them appearing once. This entry comes from a study of cytomegalovirus exposure and HLA in healthy donors. As for the study in general: Among around 170 million T cells, an earlier analysis found 120 million or so unique TCR beta sequences. Study-level findings and limits: Later on, a genetic analysis was performed. It linked a missense variant in DCLRE1C with V- and J-gene trimming of TCR beta. A cluster of highly shared sequence variants was likely a sequencing artifact.

The germline CDR1 and CDR2 sequences are SGHNT and YYREEE (reference sequence). V was cut by 0 bases and J by 4 bases, with 5 bases left in between. This CDR3 region has 12 residues. The chain has TRBV5-4 and TRBJ2-7; no definite D call. The sequence was collected from a young woman in good health and CMV-seronegative. Source material: PBMCs. The CDR3 loop reads CASSLAQYEQYF. The CDR3 DNA follows: TGTGCCAGCAGCTTGGCTCAGTACGAGCAGTACTTC.